This T cell receptor (beta chain) was observed in a study of blood T cell repertoires in COVID-19. Study at large: Nucleic acid was either cDNA or gDNA, and it came from T cells, B-cell-depleted T cells, or PBMCs.

The CDR3 covers 16 residues. Germline V gene lookup returns CDR1 SGHRS and CDR2 YFSETQ. J lost 4 bases, V lost 0 bases, and 3 bases had no gene match. Method: immunoSEQ multiplex PCR; TCRdb's copy keeps in-frame clones and lacks some. The data contain roughly 700,000 clones, 75% to 90% of them seen just once; the ten biggest clones take up approximately 0.25%. The gene calls are TRBV5-1 and TRBJ2-7; TRBD2 matches at 14 bases. Sequencing input: peripheral blood. This sequence originates from a woman aged 18-29 years with acute or convalescent COVID-19. CDR3 DNA sequence: TGCGCCAGCAGCTTGGGGACTAGCGGGGGGACTTACGAGCAGTACTTC. It encodes CASSLGTSGGTYEQYF.